This entry describes one T cell receptor beta chain. No cognate antigen has been identified for it. The record has no base qualities; no much larger clone is one base away. From its cysteine to its phenylalanine, the CDR3 spans 15 amino acids. Left in the record is the CDR3 DNA by itself, 45 bases read in frame from the first base. Trimming accounts for 6 bases at V and 3 bases at J, while the number of junction bases matched to no gene is 9. The germline V gene sets CDR1 to MDHEN and CDR2 to SYDVKM. This record comes from a study of blood T cell repertoires in COVID-19 (dated by TCRdb to 2018 to 2020). With respect to the entire study: Samples covering the acute and convalescent phases of COVID-19 were provided by collaborators in the United States, Italy and Spain. The prospective study material was composed of cDNA or gDNA derived from T cells, B-cell-depleted T cells, or PBMCs. Deeply sampled blood TCRbeta repertoires from subjects exposed to, actively infected with, or recovered from COVID-19 were included in the dataset. The repertoires were released in a freely available public database meant as a resource for research on the immune response to SARS-CoV-2. The samples were drawn from two sources: the first 160 participants of the ongoing ImmuneRACE study, and some 1,300 subjects contributed by 6 global collaborators. Sample metadata almost always included a de-identified subject ID, COVID-19 status, age in years and sex. HLA class I and class II types, where available, came from metadata supplied by the sample provider rather than from assay-based typing. Points the paper makes about the study in general: The quantity of clinical and demographic metadata differed by source and by participant and was supplied without curation.

One collaborating source in Seattle enrolled patients while the patients were actively infected and followed the patients over time throughout the course of disease. Whole blood was collected in K2EDTA tubes by collaborating institutions according to the institutions' own protocols. For TCRbeta analysis, collaborators shipped samples as frozen whole blood, isolated PBMCs, or DNA extracted from either of those sample types. The immunoSEQ Assay, a bias-controlled multiplex PCR, was used to amplify TCRbeta CDR3 regions from genomic DNA. As for the original processing: The number of nucleated cells in each sample was estimated from the amplification of reference gene primers within the assay. To quantify the absolute abundance of each unique TCRbeta CDR3 rearrangement, sequence reads were collapsed and filtered. For each sample, productive Simpson clonality was calculated as the square root of Simpson's diversity index across productive rearrangements. TCRdb took this table from immuneACCESS and kept in-frame rearrangements with V and J called. Such tables lack part of the clones; where checked against another copy, unresolved V genes explain under half of the gap, and the rest is unexplained. V and J calls and clone size are those listed in that table; D and trimming were worked out from the DNA. The sample table lists fewer than 95,000 clones, around 74% of them with a count of one. The top ten constitute around 4% of the sample.

Input material: peripheral blood. This sequence was found in a man in his sixties or seventies with COVID-19, enrolled during active disease. The V and J segments used are TRBV28 and TRBJ2-7, and TRBD2 aligns with 9 junction nucleotides. The DNA sequence follows: TGTGCCAGCAGACCACCTGGGACTAGCAGCTACGAGCAGTACTTC. This codes for CASRPPGTSSYEQYF. The CDR3 plus the reference TRBV28 and TRBJ2-7 genes for the other parts give the full variable domain: DVKVTQSSRYLVKRTGEKVFLECVQDMDHENMFWYRQDPGLGLRLIYFSYDVKMKEKGDIPEGYSVSREKKERFSLILESASTNQTSMYLCASRPPGTSSYEQYFGPGTRLTVT.